These 28 T cell receptor beta chains share one sample of origin, sequenced in a study of post-analysis software for immune sequencing data. General study findings and limits: Patients carried a few TRBV segments more frequently than controls did, and TRBV5-6, TRBV5-1 and TRBV20-1 were among them.

No antigens are known for them. Included in the TCR beta cDNA libraries were unique molecular identifiers. One entry per CDR3 protein results from TCRdb running MiXCR on the PCR reads. The table records a few hundred thousand distinct CDR3 sequences, about 40% of them present only once. The specimen sequenced was blood. The source of these receptors is a girl aged 5-17 years with multiple sclerosis.

CDR3 nucleotide sequence: TGCGCCAGCAGCGGGATTTGGGGGCGCGAGGAGTCCGGTAGCTATGGCTACACCTTC. This codes for CASSGIWGREESGSYGYTF. The chain joins TRBV4-1 to TRBJ1-2, with TRBD1 as a possible D gene (6 bases). Per germline, CDR1 MGHRA and CDR2 YSYEKL. CDR3 length: 19 residues. Trimming took off 5 bases at V and 4 bases at J, with 29 bases between the two ends.

This clonotype was recorded many times. The chain employs TRBV20-1 and TRBJ2-3; TRBD2 is a possible D gene (6 bases). CDR1 DFQATT and CDR2 SNEGSKA come from the germline V gene (reference sequence). The CDR3 totals 14 residues. The V and J ends lost 5 bases and 2 bases respectively, with 14 bases between them. CDR3 residues: CSAGSGRYTDTQYF. The CDR3 bases are TGCAGTGCTGGGAGCGGGCGATACACAGATACGCAGTATTTT.

This clonotype was counted between two and nine times. The chain recombines TRBV12-3 or TRBV12-4 with TRBJ1-5; D is ambiguous. This CDR3 comprises 16 residues. Deletions cut 5 bases from V and 5 bases from J, with 19 bases between. The CDR3 protein is CASSPSVKGSYQPQHF. The CDR3 DNA is TGTGCCAGCAGTCCTAGCGTAAAGGGCAGTTATCAGCCCCAGCATTTT.

The chain links TRBV29-1 to TRBJ2-1; TRBD2 agrees at 11 bases. This CDR3 is built from 14 residues. Trimming took 6 bases from V and 6 from J; bases not matched to a gene: 7. Germline V gives CDR1 SQVTM, CDR2 ANQGSEA. The CDR3 DNA follows: TGCAGCGTGGTACTAGCGGGAGTGATCAATGAGCAGTTCTTC. Encoded protein: CSVVLAGVINEQFF.

This clonotype was observed at least ten times. This sequence joins TRBV9 and TRBJ2-1; 9 bases match TRBD2. The germline V gene encodes CDR1 SGDLS and CDR2 YYNGEE. This CDR3 region has 14 residues. V lost 7 bases, J lost 2 bases, and 4 bases stayed unmatched. CDR3 region: CASGGGGAYNEQFF. The CDR3, as DNA: TGTGCCAGCGGAGGCGGGGGGGCCTACAATGAGCAGTTCTTC.

In regard to this clonotype: Possible read error: a much larger clone is one base away. The gene calls are TRBV28 and TRBJ1-1; the D gene is possibly TRBD1 (5 bases). Germline values: CDR1 MDHEN, CDR2 SYDVKM. V was trimmed by 3 bases and J by 8 bases, leaving 22 bases between them. The length of the CDR3 is 16 residues. The CDR3 loop reads CASSFPGPEGLKEAFF. CDR3 coding DNA: TGTGCCAGCAGTTTCCCCGGCCCAGAGGGGCTAAAGGAAGCTTTCTTT.

In this sample, this clonotype turned up many times. V usage is TRBV20-1 and J usage is TRBJ2-1; TRBD2 matches 7 bases. This CDR3 region has 14 residues. V trimming: 6 bases; J trimming: 2 bases; junction bases outside the gene matches: 7. The germline gives CDR1 DFQATT, CDR2 SNEGSKA (reference sequence). CDR3 nucleotide sequence: TGCAGTGCCCCTAGCGGAGATACCTACAATGAGCAGTTCTTC. The encoded protein is CSAPSGDTYNEQFF.

In regard to this clonotype: This sequence may be a read error, since a much larger clone differs from it by one base. The chain joins TRBV20-1 to TRBJ1-6, with a possible D match to TRBD1 (5 bases). The CDR3 totals 15 residues. Germline values: CDR1 DFQATT, CDR2 SNEGSKA (reference sequence). Trimming cost V 3 bases and J 8 bases, with 17 bases left between them. The CDR3 DNA reads TGCAGTGCTAGGAGGGACGAGGGAACCGATTCACCCCTCCACTTT. Amino acid sequence: CSARRDEGTDSPLHF.

There are a few counts of this clonotype. This chain uses TRBV6-5 with TRBJ2-2; D gene unclear. Trimming cost V 0 bases and J 5 bases, with 10 bases left between them. The CDR3 runs 15 residues. Per germline, CDR1 MNHEY and CDR2 SVGAGI. Here the CDR3 DNA reads TGTGCCAGCAGTTACTCATCGGACGCGACCGGGGAGCTGTTTTTT. Translating gives CASSYSSDATGELFF.

This clonotype was seen repeatedly, ten times or more. The J gene is TRBJ2-4, the V gene TRBV6-1; D is unresolved. Germline V gene sequence: CDR1 MNHNS, CDR2 SASEGT. The CDR3 is made up of 11 amino acids. V lost 3 bases, J lost 8 bases, and 5 bases lay in between. CDR3 loop: CASSDFDIQYF. DNA for the CDR3: TGTGCCAGCAGTGACTTCGACATTCAGTACTTC.

V is TRBV4-1 and J is TRBJ2-3; D possibly corresponds to TRBD2 (6 bases). Per germline, CDR1 MGHRA and CDR2 YSYEKL. Trimming took off 0 bases at V and 6 bases at J, with 10 bases between the two ends. The CDR3 totals 14 residues. The chain's CDR3 is CASSQDKAGDTQYF. As DNA, the CDR3 is TGCGCCAGCAGCCAAGATAAGGCGGGGGATACGCAGTATTTT.

This clonotype was recorded at least ten times. The rearrangement joins TRBV6-5 to TRBJ2-3, with TRBD2 as a possible D gene (6 bases). This CDR3 region has 15 residues. With 5 bases removed from V and 6 bases from J, the gap between germline ends came to 18 bases. Looked up from germline, CDR1 is MNHEY and CDR2 is SVGAGI. CDR3 amino acids: CASSTLLAGRDTQYF. For the CDR3, the DNA is TGTGCCAGCAGTACGTTACTAGCCGGACGGGATACGCAGTATTTT.

Many counts were recorded for this clonotype. The genes are TRBV14 and TRBJ1-1; 7 bases fit TRBD1. The trim removed 1 base at V and 5 bases at J, leaving 4 bases unmatched. The germline V gene encodes CDR1 SGHDN and CDR2 FVKESK. The CDR3 has 14 amino acids. Written as DNA, the CDR3 is TGTGCCAGCAGCCAAGTTCCAGGGGGGACTGAAGCTTTCTTT. Its translation is CASSQVPGGTEAFF.

V and J are TRBV10-3 and TRBJ1-4; the match to TRBD1 covers 7 bases. The V and J ends lost 6 bases and 6 bases, in that order; junction bases with no gene match: 10. Germline CDR1 and CDR2: ENHRY and SYGVKD. The CDR3 covers 15 residues. The CDR3, as DNA: TGTGCCATCAGACCTAATACAGGGGAGGATGAAAAACTGTTTTTT. Its translation is CAIRPNTGEDEKLFF.

This clonotype occurred many times. The gene calls are TRBV5-1 and TRBJ1-1; a weak D match, TRBD1 (5 bases). The CDR3 is 15 residues long. The V gene lost 0 bases and the J gene lost 4 bases, with 13 bases spanning the gap. Germline V gives CDR1 SGHRS, CDR2 YFSETQ. The CDR3 here is CASSLVGRVSTEAFF. The CDR3 nucleotides are TGCGCCAGCAGCTTGGTCGGCAGGGTAAGCACTGAAGCTTTCTTT.

Ten or more counts support this clonotype. This rearrangement joins TRBV11-1 to TRBJ2-1, with TRBD1 identical over 8 bases. Germline loops: CDR1 SGHAT, CDR2 FQDESV (reference sequence). This CDR3 is built from 16 residues. The trim removed 4 bases at V and 1 base at J, leaving 6 bases unmatched. This CDR3 is CASSSRQGRSYNEQFF. The CDR3 nucleotides are TGTGCCAGCAGCTCCCGACAGGGGCGGTCCTACAATGAGCAGTTCTTC.

This chain uses TRBV9 with TRBJ2-5; D is tentatively TRBD1 or TRBD2 (5 bases each). The better agreement between TRBJ2-4 and the DNA end casts doubt on the J call. The CDR3 sequence is 17 residues long. Germline CDR1 is SGDLS and CDR2 is YYNGEE. The CDR3 here is CASSVVGEPGTKNIQYF. CDR3 nucleotides: TGTGCCAGCAGCGTAGTAGGGGAGCCTGGGACCAAAAACATTCAGTACTTC.

V and J are TRBV3-1 and TRBJ2-4, with 7 bases fitting TRBD1. The CDR3 spans 15 residues. With V trimmed by 6 bases and J by 7 bases, 12 bases remained unmatched. CDR1 is LGHDT and CDR2 is YNNKEL in the germline V gene (reference sequence). CDR3 bases: TGTGCCAGCAGAAGGGGGCTCGGAGACGCGAACATTCAGTACTTC. Protein sequence: CASRRGLGDANIQYF.

This clonotype was seen at least ten times. This sequence joins TRBV7-9 and TRBJ2-1, with 12 bases matching TRBD2. The CDR3 loop spans 17 amino acids. Germline CDR1 is SEHNR and CDR2 is FQNEAQ (reference sequence). J was trimmed by 4 bases and V by 3 bases; bases with no gene match: 7. For the CDR3, the DNA is TGTGCCAGCAGCTTTTGGACTAGCGGGATTGGTTACAATGAGCAGTTCTTC. This sequence encodes CASSFWTSGIGYNEQFF.

This clonotype showed up many times. This chain links TRBV28 with TRBJ2-7; 7 bases are a match to TRBD1. V lost 5 bases to trimming and J lost 0 bases; unmatched junction nucleotides: 7. Per germline, CDR1 MDHEN and CDR2 SYDVKM. The CDR3 covers 15 residues. CDR3 in amino acids: CASSTETGSSYEQYF. CDR3 nucleotide sequence: TGTGCCAGCAGTACCGAGACAGGGAGCTCCTACGAGCAGTACTTC.

This clonotype turned up a few times. V and J are TRBV12-3 or TRBV12-4 and TRBJ2-7, with D unresolved. The CDR3 extends over 12 amino acids. Trimming left V 3 bases short and J 5 bases short, with 8 bases between. Here the CDR3 reads CASSFLSHEQYF. CDR3 DNA: TGTGCCAGCAGTTTCTTGAGTCACGAGCAGTACTTC.

This clonotype turned up a few times. A much larger clonotype is one base distant, so this may be a read error. This chain connects TRBV5-1 to TRBJ2-1, with a tentative D call TRBD1 (7 bases). This CDR3 is built from 13 residues. The germline CDR1 and CDR2 sequences are SGHRS and YFSETQ. The CDR3 protein is CVSSNPPDREVFF. The CDR3 DNA reads TGCGTCAGCAGCAACCCGCCAGACAGGGAGGTGTTCTTC.

This clonotype came up a few times. The rearrangement uses TRBV9 and TRBJ2-5; the match to TRBD2 covers 7 bases. This CDR3 comprises 15 residues. Germline CDR1 reads SGDLS; CDR2 reads YYNGEE. The V segment lost 3 bases and the J segment 11 bases; nucleotides outside the gene matches: 16. This CDR3 reads CASSALPGGANEQYF. The CDR3 nucleotides are TGTGCCAGCAGCGCTCTCCCGGGAGGAGCCAATGAGCAGTACTTC.

This clonotype was counted ten times or more. For the CDR3, the DNA is TGCGCCAGCAGCCGCCCGCATAGCGGACACACAGATACGCAGTATTTT. Its protein product is CASSRPHSGHTDTQYF. The rearrangement joins TRBV4-1 to TRBJ2-3, with D possibly being TRBD2 (6 bases). Trimming stripped 4 bases from V and 2 bases from J, with 16 bases between. The CDR3 is made up of 16 amino acids. Germline values: CDR1 MGHRA, CDR2 YSYEKL.

In this sample, this clonotype turned up once. V and J are TRBV20-1 and TRBJ1-1; 9 positions agree with TRBD1. From germline, CDR1 is DFQATT and CDR2 SNEGSKA (reference sequence). The CDR3 totals 18 residues. Germline trimming cut 2 bases from V and 3 bases from J; bases unmatched to any gene: 16. CDR3: CSARSTLAPDRGYTEAFF. In nucleotides, the CDR3 is TGCAGTGCTAGAAGCACTCTGGCCCCGGACAGGGGTTACACTGAAGCTTTCTTT.

This clonotype was counted many times. This rearrangement joins TRBV29-1 to TRBJ2-3; the match to TRBD2 covers 8 bases. CDR1 SQVTM and CDR2 ANQGSEA come from the germline V gene. V lost 3 bases, J lost 0 bases, and 5 bases stayed unmatched. There are 15 residues in the CDR3. The CDR3 DNA sequence: TGCAGCGTTGAGGGTAGCGGGAAGAGCACAGATACGCAGTATTTT. It translates to CSVEGSGKSTDTQYF.

The chain carries TRBV28 and TRBJ2-7; 13 bases agree with TRBD2. V trimming: 5 bases; J trimming: 0 bases; junction bases outside the gene matches: 10. The CDR3 is 18 residues long. Germline lookup yields CDR1 MDHEN and CDR2 SYDVKM. CDR3 sequence reads: CASSPSGTSGIGSYEQYV. The CDR3 DNA follows: TGTGCCAGCAGTCCATCCGGGACTAGCGGGATCGGCTCCTACGAGCAGTACGTC.

This chain links TRBV20-1 with TRBJ2-5; TRBD2 might be the D (5 bases). Between the trimmed V and J ends, which lost 4 bases and 5 bases, there was a span of 26 bases. This CDR3 is 17 amino acids long. Germline CDR1 is DFQATT and CDR2 is SNEGSKA (reference sequence). The CDR3 nucleotides read TGCAGTGCTAACGGTCAGCTGAGGGCCGGCGGCCAGGAGACCCAGTACTTC. It codes for CSANGQLRAGGQETQYF.